This TCR beta chain was recorded in a study of vaccination effects on CD4 cells after COVID-19. Ahead of sequencing, the ViraFEST assay grew antigen-specific CD4+ T cells using viral peptide pools. Upon completion of more than 9 days in culture, CD4+ T cells were isolated. Nucleocapsid antibodies stayed negative before and after vaccination, showing no earlier SARS-CoV-2 infection. Sequencing used immunoSEQ multiplex PCR; TCRdb keeps in-frame clones, though not all of them. The sample carries around 71,000 clones, roughly 72% recorded once. A remark on this clone: What it recognizes is unknown.

The CDR3 consists of 13 residues. Deletions cut 2 bases from V and 8 bases from J, with 12 bases between. The source material was CD4+ T cells from PBMCs cultured with HCoV-OC43 spike peptides, sampled before COVID-19 vaccination. Subset in this sample: HCoV-OC43 spike overlapping peptide pool stimulation. The clonotype comes from a human donor who received a COVID-19 vaccine. The genes are TRBV12-3 or TRBV12-4 and TRBJ1-2; D gene ambiguous. The CDR3 protein is CASSLTGERGYTF. CDR3 DNA: TGTGCCAGCAGTTTAACTGGGGAGAGGGGCTACACCTTC.